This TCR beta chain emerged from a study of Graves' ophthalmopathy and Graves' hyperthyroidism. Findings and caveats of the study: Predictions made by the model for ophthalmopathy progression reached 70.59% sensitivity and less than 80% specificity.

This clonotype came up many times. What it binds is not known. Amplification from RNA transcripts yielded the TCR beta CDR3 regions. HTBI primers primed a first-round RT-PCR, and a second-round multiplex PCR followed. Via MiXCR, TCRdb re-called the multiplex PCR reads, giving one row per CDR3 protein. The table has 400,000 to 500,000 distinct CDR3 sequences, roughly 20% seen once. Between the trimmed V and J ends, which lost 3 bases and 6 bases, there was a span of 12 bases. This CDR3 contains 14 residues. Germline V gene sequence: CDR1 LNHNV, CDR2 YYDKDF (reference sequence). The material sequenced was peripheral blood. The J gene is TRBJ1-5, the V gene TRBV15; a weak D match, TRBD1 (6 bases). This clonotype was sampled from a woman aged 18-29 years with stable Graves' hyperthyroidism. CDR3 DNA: TGTGCCACCAGCAGGGCAGGGGCAGGTCAGCCCCAGCATTTT. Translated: CATSRAGAGQPQHF. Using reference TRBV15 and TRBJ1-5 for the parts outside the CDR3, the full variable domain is DAMVIQNPRYQVTQFGKPVTLSCSQTLNHNVMYWYQQKSSQAPKLLFHYYDKDFNNEADTPDNFQSRRPNTSFCFLDIRSPGLGDTAMYLCATSRAGAGQPQHFGDGTRLSIL.